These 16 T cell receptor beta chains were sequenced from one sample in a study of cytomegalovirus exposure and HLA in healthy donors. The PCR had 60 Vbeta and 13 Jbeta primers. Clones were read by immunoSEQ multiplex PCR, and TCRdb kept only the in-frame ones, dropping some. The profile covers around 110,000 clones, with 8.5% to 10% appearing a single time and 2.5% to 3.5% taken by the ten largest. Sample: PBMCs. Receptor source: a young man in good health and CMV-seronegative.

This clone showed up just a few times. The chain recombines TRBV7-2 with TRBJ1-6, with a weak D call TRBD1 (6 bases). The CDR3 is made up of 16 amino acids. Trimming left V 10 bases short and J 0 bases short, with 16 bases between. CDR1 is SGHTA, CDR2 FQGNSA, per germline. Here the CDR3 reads CATQLGAGSYNSPLHF. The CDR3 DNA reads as TGTGCCACACAATTGGGGGCGGGCTCCTATAATTCACCCCTCCACTTT.

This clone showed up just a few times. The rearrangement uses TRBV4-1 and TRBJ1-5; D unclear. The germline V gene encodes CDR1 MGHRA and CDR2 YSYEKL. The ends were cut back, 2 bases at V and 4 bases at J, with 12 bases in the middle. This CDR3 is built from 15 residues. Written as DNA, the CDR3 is TGCGCCAGCAGCCAATCCGTACGGGGAAATCAGCCCCAGCATTTT. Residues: CASSQSVRGNQPQHF.

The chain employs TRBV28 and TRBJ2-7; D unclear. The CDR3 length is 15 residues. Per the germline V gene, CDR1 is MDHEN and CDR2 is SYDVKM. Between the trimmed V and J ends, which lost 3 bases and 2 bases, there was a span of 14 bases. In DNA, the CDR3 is TGTGCCAGCAGTTTTGGTCGAACAGTAGCCTACGAGCAGTACTTC. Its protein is CASSFGRTVAYEQYF.

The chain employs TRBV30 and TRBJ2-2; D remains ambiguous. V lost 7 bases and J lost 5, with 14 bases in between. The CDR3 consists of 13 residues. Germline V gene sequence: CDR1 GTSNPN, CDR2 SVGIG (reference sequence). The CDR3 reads CALNRVKTGELFF. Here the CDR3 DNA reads TGTGCCTTAAACCGGGTCAAAACCGGGGAGCTGTTTTTT.

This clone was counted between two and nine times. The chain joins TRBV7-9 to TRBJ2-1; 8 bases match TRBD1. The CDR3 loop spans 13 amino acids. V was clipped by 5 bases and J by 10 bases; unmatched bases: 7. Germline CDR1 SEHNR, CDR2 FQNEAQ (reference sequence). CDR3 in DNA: TGTGCCAGCAGCCTCTCGGGACAGGCAGAGCAGTTCTTC. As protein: CASSLSGQAEQFF.

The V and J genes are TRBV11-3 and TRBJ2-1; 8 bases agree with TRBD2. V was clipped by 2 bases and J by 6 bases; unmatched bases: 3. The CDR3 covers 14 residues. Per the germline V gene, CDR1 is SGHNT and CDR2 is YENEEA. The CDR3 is CASSLREGPNEQFF. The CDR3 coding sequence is TGTGCCAGCAGCTTACGGGAGGGCCCCAATGAGCAGTTCTTC.

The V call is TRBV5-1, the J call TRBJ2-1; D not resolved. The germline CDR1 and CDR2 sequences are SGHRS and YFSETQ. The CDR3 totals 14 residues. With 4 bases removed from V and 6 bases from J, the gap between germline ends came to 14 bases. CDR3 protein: CASSLDPGFNEQFF. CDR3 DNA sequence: TGCGCCAGCAGCCTCGACCCCGGGTTCAATGAGCAGTTCTTC. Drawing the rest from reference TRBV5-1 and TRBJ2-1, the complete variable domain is KAGVTQTPRYLIKTRGQQVTLSCSPISGHRSVSWYQQTPGQGLQFLFEYFSETQRNKGNFPGRFSGRQFSNSRSEMNVSTLELGDSALYLCASSLDPGFNEQFFGPGTRLTVL.

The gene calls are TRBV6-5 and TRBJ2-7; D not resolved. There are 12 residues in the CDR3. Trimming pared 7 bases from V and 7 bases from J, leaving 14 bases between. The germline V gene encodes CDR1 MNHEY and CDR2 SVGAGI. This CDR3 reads CASTEDNREQYF. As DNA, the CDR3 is TGTGCCAGCACCGAAGACAACCGAGAGCAGTACTTC.

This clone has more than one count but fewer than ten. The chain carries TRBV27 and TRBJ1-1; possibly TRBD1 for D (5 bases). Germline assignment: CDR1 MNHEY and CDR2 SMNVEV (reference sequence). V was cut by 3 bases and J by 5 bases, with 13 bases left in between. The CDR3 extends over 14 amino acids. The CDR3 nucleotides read TGTGCCAGCAGTTTCTTATCGGGGGAAACTGAAGCTTTCTTT. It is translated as CASSFLSGETEAFF.

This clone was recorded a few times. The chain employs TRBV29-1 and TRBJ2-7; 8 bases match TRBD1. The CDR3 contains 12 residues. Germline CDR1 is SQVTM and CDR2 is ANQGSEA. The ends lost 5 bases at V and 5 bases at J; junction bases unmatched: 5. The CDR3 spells CSVSTGGNEQYF. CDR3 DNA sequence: TGCAGCGTTAGCACAGGGGGTAACGAGCAGTACTTC.

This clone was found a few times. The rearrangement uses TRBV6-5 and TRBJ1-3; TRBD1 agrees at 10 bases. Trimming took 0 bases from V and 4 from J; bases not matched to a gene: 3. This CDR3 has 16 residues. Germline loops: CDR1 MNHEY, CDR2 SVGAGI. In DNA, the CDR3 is TGTGCCAGCAGTTACTCGGGGACAGGGGCAGGAAACACCATATATTTT. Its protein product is CASSYSGTGAGNTIYF.

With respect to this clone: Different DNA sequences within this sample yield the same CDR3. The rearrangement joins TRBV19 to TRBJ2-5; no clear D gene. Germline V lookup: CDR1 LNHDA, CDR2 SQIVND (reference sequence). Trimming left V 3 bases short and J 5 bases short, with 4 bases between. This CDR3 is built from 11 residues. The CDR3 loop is CASSIRETQYF. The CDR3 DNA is TGTGCCAGTAGTATCAGGGAGACCCAGTACTTC.

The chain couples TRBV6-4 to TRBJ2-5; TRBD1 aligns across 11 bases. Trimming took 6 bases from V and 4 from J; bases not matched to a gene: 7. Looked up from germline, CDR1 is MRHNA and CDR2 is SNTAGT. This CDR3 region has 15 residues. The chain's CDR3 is CASSAGTGGGETQYF. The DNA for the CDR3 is TGTGCCAGCAGCGCCGGGACAGGGGGTGGAGAGACCCAGTACTTC.

The CDR3 sequence is CASSPTNTGELFF. CDR3 in DNA: TGTGCCAGTAGTCCAACGAACACCGGGGAGCTGTTTTTT. This chain joins TRBV19 and TRBJ2-2; the D is unclear. V was cut by 5 bases and J by 0 bases, with 4 bases left in between. This CDR3 contains 13 residues. The V gene's germline CDR1 is LNHDA and CDR2 SQIVND (reference sequence).

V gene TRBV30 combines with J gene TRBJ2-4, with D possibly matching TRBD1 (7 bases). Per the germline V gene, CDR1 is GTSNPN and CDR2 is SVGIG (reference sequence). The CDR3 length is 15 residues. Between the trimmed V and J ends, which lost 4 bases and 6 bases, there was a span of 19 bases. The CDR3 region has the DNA TGTGCCTGGACGCGGAGAGGGCAGGGGGGAAACATTCAGTACTTC. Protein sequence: CAWTRRGQGGNIQYF.

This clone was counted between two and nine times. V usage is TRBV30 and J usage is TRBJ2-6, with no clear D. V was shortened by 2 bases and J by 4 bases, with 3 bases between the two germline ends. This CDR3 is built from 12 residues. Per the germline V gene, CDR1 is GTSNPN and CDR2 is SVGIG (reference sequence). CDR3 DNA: TGTGCCTGGAGTCTGGGGGCCAACGTCCTGACTTTC. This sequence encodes CAWSLGANVLTF. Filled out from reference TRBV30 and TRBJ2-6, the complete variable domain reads SQTIHQWPATLVQPVGSPLSLECTVEGTSNPNLYWYRQAAGRGLQLLFYSVGIGQISSEVPQNLSASRPQDRQFILSSKKLLLSDSGFYLCAWSLGANVLTFGAGSRLTVL.